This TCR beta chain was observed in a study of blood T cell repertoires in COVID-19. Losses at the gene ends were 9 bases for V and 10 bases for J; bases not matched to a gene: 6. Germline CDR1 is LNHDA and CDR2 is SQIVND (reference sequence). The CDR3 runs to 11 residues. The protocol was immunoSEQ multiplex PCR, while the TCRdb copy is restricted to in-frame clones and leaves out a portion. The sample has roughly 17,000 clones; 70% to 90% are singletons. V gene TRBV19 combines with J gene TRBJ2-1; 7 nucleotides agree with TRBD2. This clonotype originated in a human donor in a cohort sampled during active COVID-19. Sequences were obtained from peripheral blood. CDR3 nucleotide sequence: TGTGCCAGCCTCGGGGGAGGGGAGCAGTTCTTC. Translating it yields CASLGGGEQFF.